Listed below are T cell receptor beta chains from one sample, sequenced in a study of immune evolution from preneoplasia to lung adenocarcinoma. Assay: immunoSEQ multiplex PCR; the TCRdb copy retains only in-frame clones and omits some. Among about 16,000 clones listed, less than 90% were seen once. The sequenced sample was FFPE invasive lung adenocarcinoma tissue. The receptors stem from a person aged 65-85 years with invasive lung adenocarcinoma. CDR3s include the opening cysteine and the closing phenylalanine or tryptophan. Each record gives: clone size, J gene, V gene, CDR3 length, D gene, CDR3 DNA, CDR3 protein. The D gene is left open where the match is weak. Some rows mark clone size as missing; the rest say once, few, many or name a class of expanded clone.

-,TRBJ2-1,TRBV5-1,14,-,TGCGCCAGCAGCTTTAGCGGAACCTACAATGAGCAGTTCTTC,CASSFSGTYNEQFF
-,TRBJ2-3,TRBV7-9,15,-,TGTGCCAGCAGCCTGGGAGAGATCTCGGGAGATACGCAGTATTTT,CASSLGEISGDTQYF
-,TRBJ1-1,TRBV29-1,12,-,TGCAGCGTTCATGGGGCTAACACTGAAGCTTTCTTT,CSVHGANTEAFF
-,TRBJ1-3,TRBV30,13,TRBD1,TGTGCCTGCGGACAGGGCATAGGAAACACCATATATTTT,CACGQGIGNTIYF
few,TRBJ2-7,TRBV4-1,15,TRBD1,TGCGCCAGCAGCCATCTCGACAGGGGGAATTACGAGCAGTACTTC,CASSHLDRGNYEQYF
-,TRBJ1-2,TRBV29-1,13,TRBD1,TGCAGCGTAGCTCTGACAGGGTCGATTGGCTACACCTTC,CSVALTGSIGYTF
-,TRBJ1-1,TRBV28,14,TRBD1,TGTGCCAGCAACCCGGGACAGGGCTACCCTGAAGCTTTCTTT,CASNPGQGYPEAFF
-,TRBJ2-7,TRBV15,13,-,TGTGCCACCAGCAGAGATCAGTGGAACGAGCAGTACTTC,CATSRDQWNEQYF
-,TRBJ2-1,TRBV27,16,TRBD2,TGTGCCAGCAGTTTACCCGGACTAGCGGGGGGCCATGAGCAGTTCTTC,CASSLPGLAGGHEQFF
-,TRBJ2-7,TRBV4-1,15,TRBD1,TGCGCCAGCAGCCAAGAAGGACAGGCCACCTACGAGCAGTACTTC,CASSQEGQATYEQYF
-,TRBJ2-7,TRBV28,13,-,TGTGCCAGCAGTCGGCCTCGAAGCGGCGAGCAGTACTTC,CASSRPRSGEQYF
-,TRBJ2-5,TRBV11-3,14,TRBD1,TGTGCCAGCAGCCGACAGGGCCCACAAGAGACCCAGTACTTC,CASSRQGPQETQYF
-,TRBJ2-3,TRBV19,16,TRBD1,TGTGCCAGTAGTGTCCTACAGGGGGCGGCCACAGATACGCAGTATTTT,CASSVLQGAATDTQYF
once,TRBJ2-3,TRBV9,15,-,TGTGCCAGCAGCCTTGAGGGCTACAGCACAGATACGCAGTATTTT,CASSLEGYSTDTQYF
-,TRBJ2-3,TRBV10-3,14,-,TGTGCCATCAGATCCGGGACGGGTACGGCTACGCAGTATTTT,CAIRSGTGTATQYF
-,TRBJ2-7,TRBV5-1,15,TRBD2,TGCGCCAGCAGCCCCCTAGCGGGGGGGCAGTACGAGCAGTACTTC,CASSPLAGGQYEQYF
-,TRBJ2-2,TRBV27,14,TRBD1,TGTGCCAGCAGTTTGATAGGGGGCAATCGGGAGCTGTTTTTT,CASSLIGGNRELFF
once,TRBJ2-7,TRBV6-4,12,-,TGTGCCAGCAACCTCGTCTCCTACGAGCAGTACTTC,CASNLVSYEQYF
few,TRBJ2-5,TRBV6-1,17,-,TGTGCCAGCAGTGAAGAGGGGGGGACAGCGGGGTTGGAGACCCAGTACTTC,CASSEEGGTAGLETQYF
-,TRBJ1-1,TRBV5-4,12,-,TGTGCCAGCAGCTTGGATTCCAGTGGAGCTTTCTTT,CASSLDSSGAFF
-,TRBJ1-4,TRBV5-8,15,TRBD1,TGTGCCAGCAGCGACTGGACAGGATTTAATGAAAAACTGTTTTTT,CASSDWTGFNEKLFF
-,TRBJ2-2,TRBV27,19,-,TGTGCCAGCAGTTTAAGGGCCTCCCTTAGCGGACTTGGGACCGGGGAGCTGTTTTTT,CASSLRASLSGLGTGELFF
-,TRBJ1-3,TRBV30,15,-,TGTGCCTGGAGTTCCGGGTTCAGCTCTGGAAACACCATATATTTT,CAWSSGFSSGNTIYF
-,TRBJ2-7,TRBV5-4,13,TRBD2,TGTGCCAGCAGCTTGGGGACTAGCGGGAGGGAGTACTTC,CASSLGTSGREYF
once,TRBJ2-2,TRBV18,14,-,TGTGCCAGCTCACCACCAGAGCGCACCGGGGAGCTGTTTTTT,CASSPPERTGELFF
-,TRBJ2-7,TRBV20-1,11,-,TGCAGTGCTAGATGGGCTGGCGAGCAGTACTTC,CSARWAGEQYF
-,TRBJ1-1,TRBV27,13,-,TGTGCCAGCAGTTGGGTTGTGAACACTGAAGCTTTCTTT,CASSWVVNTEAFF
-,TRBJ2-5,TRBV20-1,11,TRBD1,TGCAGTGTTGGACAGGGTGTTACCCAGTACTTC,CSVGQGVTQYF
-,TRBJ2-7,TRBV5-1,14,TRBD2,TGCGCCAGCAGCTCCGGGACTAGCGCCGACGAGCAGTACTTC,CASSSGTSADEQYF
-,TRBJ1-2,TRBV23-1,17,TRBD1,TGCGCCAGCGGCCAGGGGGCAGCGGAGGATCGGGCTGGTGGCTACACCTTC,CASGQGAAEDRAGGYTF
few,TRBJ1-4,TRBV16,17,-,TGTGCCAGCAGCCAACCCCTCTCAGGGAGGGATAATGAAAAACTGTTTTTT,CASSQPLSGRDNEKLFF
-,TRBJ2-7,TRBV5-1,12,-,TGCGCCAGCAGCTCGAGCTCCTACGAGCAGTACTTC,CASSSSSYEQYF
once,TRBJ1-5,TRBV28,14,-,TGTGCCAGCTGTATAGAGGGGCCTGGTCAGCCCCAGCATTTT,CASCIEGPGQPQHF
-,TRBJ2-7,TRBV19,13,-,TGTGCCAGTAGTATGTGGGGCTCCCACGAGCAGTACTTC,CASSMWGSHEQYF
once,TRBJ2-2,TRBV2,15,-,TGTGCCAGCAGATCTGGCGGGCCGAACACCGGGGAGCTGTTTTTT,CASRSGGPNTGELFF
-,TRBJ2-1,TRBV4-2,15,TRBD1,TGTGCCAGCAGCCAGACAGGGAGCTCCTACAATGAGCAGTTCTTC,CASSQTGSSYNEQFF
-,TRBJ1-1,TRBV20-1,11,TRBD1,TGCAGTGCTTCACAGGGGGAATGGGCTTTCTTT,CSASQGEWAFF
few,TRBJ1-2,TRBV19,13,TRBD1,TGTGCCAGTACCCCGACAGGGTTCTCTGGCTACACCTTC,CASTPTGFSGYTF
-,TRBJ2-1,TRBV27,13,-,TGTGCCAGCAGGGCGGGGCCCTACAATGAGCAGTTCTTC,CASRAGPYNEQFF
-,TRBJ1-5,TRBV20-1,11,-,TGCAGTGTACCGGGGGATCAGCCCCAGCATTTT,CSVPGDQPQHF
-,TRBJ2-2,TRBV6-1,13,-,TGTGCCAGCAGTGAAGCGGACACCGGGGAGCTGTTTTTT,CASSEADTGELFF
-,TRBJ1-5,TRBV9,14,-,TGTGCCAGCAGCGACCAGAGTAGCAATCAGCCCCAGCATTTT,CASSDQSSNQPQHF
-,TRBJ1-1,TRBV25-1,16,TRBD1,TGTGCCAGCAGTCAATCTCAGGGGGGGATGAACACTGAAGCTTTCTTT,CASSQSQGGMNTEAFF
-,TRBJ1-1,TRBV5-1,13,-,TGCGCCAGCAGCCGGGGAGTTGAGACTGAAGCTTTCTTT,CASSRGVETEAFF
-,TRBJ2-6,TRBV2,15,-,TGTGCCAGCAGTGAATGGGGGGTAGGGGCCAACGTCCTGACTTTC,CASSEWGVGANVLTF
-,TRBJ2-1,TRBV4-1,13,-,TGCGCCAGCAGCTTCCGACTGGTCAATGAGCAGTTCTTC,CASSFRLVNEQFF
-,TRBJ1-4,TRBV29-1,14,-,TGCAGCGTTGAAGGTGGTCCTTCTAATGAAAAACTGTTTTTT,CSVEGGPSNEKLFF
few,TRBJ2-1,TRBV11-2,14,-,TGTGCCAGCAGCTTAAGCGGAGCCTACAATGAGCAGTTCTTC,CASSLSGAYNEQFF
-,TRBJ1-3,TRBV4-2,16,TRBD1,TGTGCCAGCAGCCAGGAGACAGGGGCGTCTGGAAACACCATATATTTT,CASSQETGASGNTIYF
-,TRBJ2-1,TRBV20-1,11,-,TGCAGTGCCCCCTATTACAATGAGCAGTTCTTC,CSAPYYNEQFF
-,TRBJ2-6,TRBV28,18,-,TGTGCCAGCAGTCCCCCATTTCCGGGTAGCTCTGGGGCCAACGTCCTGACTTTC,CASSPPFPGSSGANVLTF
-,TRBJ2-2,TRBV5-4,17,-,TGTGCCAGCAGCTTGGGGATAGGGGTGATATCCACCGGGGAGCTGTTTTTT,CASSLGIGVISTGELFF
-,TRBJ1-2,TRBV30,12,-,TGTGCCTGGAAGGGAGGGCGCTATGGCTACACCTTC,CAWKGGRYGYTF
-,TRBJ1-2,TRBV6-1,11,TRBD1,TGTGCCAGCGGGGACAGCGGCGGCTACACCTTC,CASGDSGGYTF
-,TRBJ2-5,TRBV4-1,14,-,TGCGCCAGCAGCCGCGTCGGGGGTACCGAGACCCAGTACTTC,CASSRVGGTETQYF
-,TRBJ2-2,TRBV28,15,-,TGTGCCAGCAGGGGGGGGCAGGCGAACACCGGGGAGCTGTTTTTT,CASRGGQANTGELFF
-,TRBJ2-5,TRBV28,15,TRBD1,TGTGCCAGCAGTTTAATAGACAGGGTTGGAGAGACCCAGTACTTC,CASSLIDRVGETQYF
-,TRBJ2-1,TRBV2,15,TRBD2,TGTGCCAGCAGTGAACGGGCTAGCGGGAGTAATGAGCAGTTCTTC,CASSERASGSNEQFF
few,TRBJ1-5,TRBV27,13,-,TGTGCCAGCAGTTTCACCCCCTATCAGCCCCAGCATTTT,CASSFTPYQPQHF